What follows is one TCR beta chain and its context. The CDR3 totals 14 residues. V was pared by 3 bases and J by 4 bases, with 12 bases between. Germline V gene sequence: CDR1 SGHTA, CDR2 FQGNSA. These data belong to a study of T cell changes during pregnancy in multiple sclerosis. Repertoires were generated with immunoSEQ multiplex PCR, while TCRdb's copy carries only in-frame clones and drops some. This table has approximately 40,000 clones, roughly 87% appearing once. The V call is TRBV7-2, the J call TRBJ1-1, with a possible D match to TRBD1 (6 bases). This receptor was obtained from a female donor with multiple sclerosis, enrolled in a pregnancy study. This material consisted of CD4+ T cells from peripheral blood mononuclear cells, taken in the first trimester of pregnancy. Here the CDR3 reads CASSFKGGGTEAFF. CDR3 coding DNA: TGTGCCAGCAGCTTCAAGGGAGGGGGCACTGAAGCTTTCTTT.